Each of the 15 T cell receptor beta chains below was sequenced from the same sample in a study of T-cell reconstitution after alpha-beta-depleted transplantation in children. The TCRbeta library incorporated unique molecular identifiers. MiXCR was run by TCRdb on the PCR reads, yielding one entry per CDR3 protein. The data show about 290,000 distinct CDR3 sequences, 10% seen once. Sequenced here: PBMCs, sampled before TCRalphabeta/CD19-depleted stem cell transplant. These receptors all come from a boy under three years old with acute myeloid leukemia, due to receive a stem cell transplant.

The chain combines TRBV5-1 with TRBJ2-3; D gene ambiguous. Per germline, CDR1 SGHRS and CDR2 YFSETQ. CDR3 length: 17 residues. The ends were cut back, 4 bases at V and 0 bases at J, with 18 bases in the middle. CDR3 in DNA: TGCGCCAGCAGCCTAAGCAAGCTACCGTCTAGCACAGATACGCAGTATTTT. It yields the protein CASSLSKLPSSTDTQYF.

This clonotype appeared a few times. The chain couples TRBV20-1 to TRBJ2-3; D remains ambiguous. V dropped 2 bases and J dropped 6 bases, with 15 bases sitting between them. The CDR3 has 14 residues. The germline CDR1 and CDR2 sequences are DFQATT and SNEGSKA (reference sequence). The CDR3 protein is CSARQARLRDTQYF. The CDR3 coding sequence is TGCAGTGCTAGACAGGCGCGGCTAAGGGATACGCAGTATTTT.

This clonotype was counted ten times or more. V is TRBV6-1 and J is TRBJ2-7, with TRBD1 identical over 8 bases. CDR1 MNHNS and CDR2 SASEGT come from the germline V gene. This CDR3 is built from 16 residues. Trimming at V came to 6 bases and at J to 0 bases, leaving 10 bases not matched to a gene. The CDR3 DNA reads TGTGCCAGCAGCTGGAGGGTGGACAGGGTCTCCTACGAGCAGTACTTC. This gives the protein CASSWRVDRVSYEQYF.

With respect to this clonotype: Since a much larger clone is just one base distant, this may be a read error. The rearrangement joins TRBV6-5 to TRBJ2-3; no definite D call. Germline CDR1 MNHEY, CDR2 SVGAGI. This CDR3 contains 14 residues. V was cut by 0 bases and J by 2 bases, with 6 bases left in between. CDR3 region: CASSYSVTTDTQYF. The DNA for the CDR3 is TGTGCCAGCAGTTACTCGGTTACCACAGATACGCAGTATTTT.

This clonotype was seen repeatedly, ten times or more. The chain carries TRBV5-1 and TRBJ2-1; D tentatively fits TRBD1 or TRBD2 (5 bases each). The CDR3 totals 12 residues. V was pared by 1 base and J by 10 bases, with 9 bases between. Germline loops: CDR1 SGHRS, CDR2 YFSETQ. Here the CDR3 reads CASSLRGGEQFF. For the CDR3, the DNA is TGCGCCAGCAGCTTGAGGGGCGGGGAGCAGTTCTTC.

The chain joins TRBV4-1 to TRBJ2-1; TRBD2 matches 8 bases. The V and J ends lost 6 bases and 4 bases, in that order; junction bases with no gene match: 14. Germline V lookup: CDR1 MGHRA, CDR2 YSYEKL. The CDR3 runs to 17 residues. CDR3 nucleotide sequence: TGCGCCAGCAGTGGAATTAAATTAGCGGGGCCTTACAATGAGCAGTTCTTC. This sequence encodes CASSGIKLAGPYNEQFF.

The chain links TRBV24-1 to TRBJ1-5; the D gene is possibly TRBD1 (6 bases). Trimming cost V 5 bases and J 0 bases, with 16 bases left between them. The CDR3 consists of 17 residues. Germline V gene data show CDR1 as KGHDR and CDR2 as SFDVKD. In DNA form, the CDR3 reads TGTGCCACCAGTGGTTCAGGAGGACAGAATAGCAATCAGCCCCAGCATTTT. Translation gives CATSGSGGQNSNQPQHF.

The sample holds many counts of this clonotype. This chain links TRBV29-1 with TRBJ2-5; 9 positions agree with TRBD1. Trimming took 4 bases from V and 5 from J; bases not matched to a gene: 8. This CDR3 spans 14 amino acids. The germline gives CDR1 SQVTM, CDR2 ANQGSEA. Here the CDR3 DNA reads TGCAGCGTTGCCCGGACAGGGGATAGGGAGACCCAGTACTTC. It encodes CSVARTGDRETQYF.

This clonotype was seen many times. The chain recombines TRBV29-1 with TRBJ2-7, with D perhaps matching TRBD1 (6 bases). This CDR3 has 15 residues. The germline V and J ends were trimmed by 3 bases and 0 bases, with 15 bases remaining between them. The germline V gene encodes CDR1 SQVTM and CDR2 ANQGSEA. CDR3 sequence (DNA): TGCAGCGTTGAGGAAGGGGGTCCCCTCTCCTACGAGCAGTACTTC. Amino acids: CSVEEGGPLSYEQYF.

The chain recombines TRBV4-3 with TRBJ2-6; 9 nucleotides agree with TRBD1. The V gene's germline CDR1 is LGHNA and CDR2 YSLEER. V trimming: 1 base; J trimming: 1 base; junction bases outside the gene matches: 5. The length of the CDR3 is 18 residues. CDR3 residues: CASSQAGTGTSGANVLTF. DNA for the CDR3: TGCGCCAGCAGCCAAGCCGGGACAGGGACGTCTGGGGCCAACGTCCTGACTTTC.

This clonotype appeared many times. The rearrangement joins TRBV12-3 or TRBV12-4 to TRBJ2-5; a weak D match, TRBD2 (6 bases). Between the trimmed V and J ends, which lost 5 bases and 4 bases, there was a span of 14 bases. The CDR3 sequence is 14 residues long. The CDR3 nucleotides are TGTGCCAGCAGTCTAGACGGGGGTATAGAGACCCAGTACTTC. This codes for CASSLDGGIETQYF.

Ten or more counts support this clonotype. The chain employs TRBV28 and TRBJ1-2; tentatively, D is TRBD1 (6 bases). The CDR3 runs to 14 residues. CDR1 is MDHEN, CDR2 SYDVKM, per germline. V was cut by 6 bases and J by 4 bases, with 15 bases left in between. CDR3 in DNA: TGTGCCAGCAGCCTCGTGGGGGGCAGCTATGGCTACACCTTC. This encodes CASSLVGGSYGYTF.

The chain carries TRBV5-1 and TRBJ2-1; TRBD1 matches 10 bases. The CDR3 spans 16 residues. Trimming removed 0 bases from V and 9 bases from J; junction bases left unmatched: 9. Per germline, CDR1 SGHRS and CDR2 YFSETQ. The CDR3 reads CASSLAHPTGGSEQFF. CDR3 nucleotides: TGCGCCAGCAGCTTGGCCCACCCGACAGGGGGCAGTGAGCAGTTCTTC.

This chain joins TRBV9 and TRBJ1-3; D remains ambiguous. The CDR3 spans 14 residues. Germline assignment: CDR1 SGDLS and CDR2 YYNGEE. V was cut by 5 bases and J by 4 bases, with 13 bases left in between. The CDR3 loop is CASSMSSIGNTIYF. The CDR3 DNA is TGTGCCAGCAGTATGTCCTCGATCGGAAACACCATATATTTT. The complete variable domain, with remaining parts taken from reference TRBV9 and TRBJ1-3, reads DSGVTQTPKHLITATGQRVTLRCSPRSGDLSVYWYQQSLDQGLQFLIQYYNGEERAKGNILERFSAQQFPDLHSELNLSSLELGDSALYFCASSMSSIGNTIYFGEGSWLTVV.

The chain joins TRBV4-3 to TRBJ1-2; D is unresolved. The ends were cut back, 0 bases at V and 5 bases at J, with 10 bases in the middle. Germline V lookup: CDR1 LGHNA, CDR2 YSLEER. This CDR3 contains 14 residues. The CDR3 loop is CASSQDLGEYGYTF. The CDR3 DNA reads as TGCGCCAGCAGCCAAGATCTGGGAGAATATGGCTACACCTTC.